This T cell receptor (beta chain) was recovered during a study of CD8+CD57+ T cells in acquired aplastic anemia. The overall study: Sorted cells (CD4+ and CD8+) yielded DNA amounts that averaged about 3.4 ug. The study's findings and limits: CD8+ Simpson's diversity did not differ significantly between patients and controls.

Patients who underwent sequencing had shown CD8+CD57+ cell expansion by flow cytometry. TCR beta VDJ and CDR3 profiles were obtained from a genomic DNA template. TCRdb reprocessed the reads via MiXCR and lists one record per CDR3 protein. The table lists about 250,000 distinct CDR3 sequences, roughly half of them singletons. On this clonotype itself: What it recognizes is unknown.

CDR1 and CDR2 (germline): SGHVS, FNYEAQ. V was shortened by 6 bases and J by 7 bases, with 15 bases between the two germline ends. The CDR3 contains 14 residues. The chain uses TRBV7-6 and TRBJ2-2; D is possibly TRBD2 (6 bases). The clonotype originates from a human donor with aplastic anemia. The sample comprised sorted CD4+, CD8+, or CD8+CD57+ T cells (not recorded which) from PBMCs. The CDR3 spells CASRGGGAGGELFF. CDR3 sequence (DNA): TGTGCCAGCAGAGGAGGAGGGGCAGGCGGGGAGCTGTTTTTT.